This T cell receptor beta chain was sequenced for a study of T cells in Graves' hyperthyroidism and ophthalmopathy. Germline CDR1 and CDR2: SNHLY and FYNNEI. J lost 3 bases, V lost 11 bases, and 14 bases had no gene match. This CDR3 has 16 amino acids. Amplification targeted TCR beta CDR3 regions from RNA transcripts. First-round RT-PCR targeting the TCR CDR3 was performed with the HTBI primer set. Each CDR3 protein is one row after TCRdb ran MiXCR on the multiplex PCR reads. The repertoire holds some 180,000 distinct CDR3 sequences, with around 15% as singletons. Regarding the study as a whole: Most clonotypes expanded in thyroid above 0.001 were likewise present in blood.

Aged 18 to 65, the patients had hyperthyroidism that was newly diagnosed and had lasted under 2 months. A remark on this clonotype: The target antigen is unknown.

The TCR originated in a woman aged 50 to 60 with Graves' hyperthyroidism. Sample: blood. The V call is TRBV2, the J call TRBJ2-1; 9 positions agree with TRBD2. The CDR3 region is CACTGLAGDHYNEQFF. The CDR3 bases are TGTGCCTGCACGGGGTTAGCGGGGGATCACTACAATGAGCAGTTCTTC.